This record looks at one T cell receptor beta chain sequence and its context. The record originates from a study of blood T cell repertoires in COVID-19. Study as a whole: Spain, Italy and the United States supplied samples that represented acute and convalescent COVID-19. From T cells, B-cell-depleted T cells, or PBMCs came the material, which was cDNA or gDNA.

Original processing methods: Amplification with reference gene primers provided the estimates of nucleated cell counts. TCRdb keeps only in-frame clones here, not all; method: immunoSEQ multiplex PCR. The V and J calls and clone size come from that table; D and trimming were worked out from the DNA. Altogether hundreds of thousands of clones are present, approximately 82% being singletons, with the ten largest covering under 2%. Germline V lookup: CDR1 MDHEN, CDR2 SYDVKM. The CDR3 covers 14 residues. Unmatched junction bases numbered 4, after V lost 6 bases and J lost 0 bases. The sequenced sample was peripheral blood. The TCR comes from a woman of 80 years or more with acute or convalescent COVID-19. V is TRBV28 and J is TRBJ1-1, with 7 bases aligning to TRBD1. The CDR3 DNA reads as TGTGCCAGCAGACCGACAGGGCTGAACACTGAAGCTTTCTTT. It specifies CASRPTGLNTEAFF.